Below, one T cell receptor beta chain is given with its context. Clones were sequenced by immunoSEQ multiplex PCR, and TCRdb holds only the in-frame ones, with some missing. The data hold roughly 9,900 clones, with around 80% observed a single time. This entry is derived from a study of immune evolution from preneoplasia to lung adenocarcinoma. On the study more broadly: HLA loss of heterozygosity: less than 9% AIS, about 15% MIA, about 35% ADC, none AAH.

The length of the CDR3 is 13 residues. J lost 3 bases, V lost 5 bases, and 0 bases had no gene match. Looked up from germline, CDR1 is KGHSH and CDR2 is LQKENI. The V and J genes are TRBV18 and TRBJ1-4; 7 bases fit TRBD1. The sequencing input was FFPE minimally invasive lung adenocarcinoma tissue. This receptor was taken from a person aged 65 to 79 with lung adenocarcinoma. Some clones in this sample may be carry-over from other donors' samples. The CDR3 region has the DNA TGTGCCAGCTCAACAGGGGCTAATGAAAAACTGTTTTTT. It encodes CASSTGANEKLFF. The variable domain in full, with the rest retrieved from reference TRBV18 and TRBJ1-4, is NAGVMQNPRHLVRRRGQEARLRCSPMKGHSHVYWYRQLPEEGLKFMVYLQKENIIDESGMPKERFSAEFPKEGPSILRIQQVVRGDSAAYFCASSTGANEKLFFGSGTQLSVL.